The T cell receptor (beta chain) described here comes from a study of cytomegalovirus exposure and HLA in healthy donors. Points on this clone: The antigen is undetermined.

Germline lookup yields CDR1 SNHLY and CDR2 FYNNEI. V was cut by 2 bases and J by 2 bases, with 6 bases left in between. The CDR3 extends over 13 amino acids. Study-level results: Cytomegalovirus status was reportedly diagnosed by the classifier with high specificity and sensitivity. A subsequent analysis found that TCR clusters from the first cohort also tended to co-occur in the approximately 120 validation repertoires, with 90% to 95% of cluster scores above 0. There were three CMV-associated chains whose specificity for CMV antigens was confirmed in vitro.

Data came from immunoSEQ multiplex PCR; TCRdb stores just in-frame clones and leaves some out. This sample has roughly 70,000 clones, with around 85% found just once. Sequencing was carried out using PBMCs. The chain recombines TRBV2 with TRBJ1-1; D remains ambiguous. The TCR was taken from a young man in good health and CMV-seronegative. The CDR3 sequence: CASSELPNTEAFF. In nucleotides, the CDR3 is TGTGCCAGCAGTGAACTCCCCAACACTGAAGCTTTCTTT.